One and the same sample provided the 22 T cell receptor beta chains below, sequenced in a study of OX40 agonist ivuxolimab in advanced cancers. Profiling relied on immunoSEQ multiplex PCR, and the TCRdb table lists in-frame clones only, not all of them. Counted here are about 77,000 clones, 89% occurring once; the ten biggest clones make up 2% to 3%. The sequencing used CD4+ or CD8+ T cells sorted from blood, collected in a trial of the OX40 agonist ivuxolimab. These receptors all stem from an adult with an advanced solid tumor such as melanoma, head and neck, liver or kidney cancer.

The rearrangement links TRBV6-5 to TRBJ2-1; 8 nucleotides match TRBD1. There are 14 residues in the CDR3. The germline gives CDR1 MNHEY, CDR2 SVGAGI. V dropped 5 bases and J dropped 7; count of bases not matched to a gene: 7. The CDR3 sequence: CASSDGQGWNEQFF. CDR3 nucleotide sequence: TGTGCCAGCAGTGACGGACAGGGCTGGAATGAGCAGTTCTTC.

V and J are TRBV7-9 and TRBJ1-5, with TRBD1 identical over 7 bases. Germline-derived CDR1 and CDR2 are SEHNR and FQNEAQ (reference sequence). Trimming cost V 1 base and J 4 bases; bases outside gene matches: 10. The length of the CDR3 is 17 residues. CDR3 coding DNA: TGTGCCAGCAGCTTAGGGGGAGGGGGCGATCGGAATCAGCCCCAGCATTTT. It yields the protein CASSLGGGGDRNQPQHF.

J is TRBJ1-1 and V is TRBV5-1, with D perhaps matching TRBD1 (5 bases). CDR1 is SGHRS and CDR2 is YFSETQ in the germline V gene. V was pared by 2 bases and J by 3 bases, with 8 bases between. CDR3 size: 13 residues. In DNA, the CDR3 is TGCGCCAGCAGCTTTCTGACAGACACTGAAGCTTTCTTT. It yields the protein CASSFLTDTEAFF. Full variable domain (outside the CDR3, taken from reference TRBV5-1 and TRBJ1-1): KAGVTQTPRYLIKTRGQQVTLSCSPISGHRSVSWYQQTPGQGLQFLFEYFSETQRNKGNFPGRFSGRQFSNSRSEMNVSTLELGDSALYLCASSFLTDTEAFFGQGTRLTVV.

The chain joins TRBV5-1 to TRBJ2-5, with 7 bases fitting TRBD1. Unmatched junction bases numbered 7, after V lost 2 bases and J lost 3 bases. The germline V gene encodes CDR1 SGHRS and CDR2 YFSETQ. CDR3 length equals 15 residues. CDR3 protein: CASSLTITGEETQYF. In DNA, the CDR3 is TGCGCCAGCAGCTTAACAATTACAGGGGAAGAGACCCAGTACTTC.

CDR3 sequence (DNA): TGTGCCAGCATTACGATGGCAGGGTACACTGAAGCTTTCTTT. It encodes CASITMAGYTEAFF. The chain is built from TRBV28 and TRBJ1-1; maybe TRBD1 (5 bases). Germline V gives CDR1 MDHEN, CDR2 SYDVKM. This CDR3 contains 14 residues. V lost 7 bases and J 3 bases, leaving 15 bases between the germline ends.

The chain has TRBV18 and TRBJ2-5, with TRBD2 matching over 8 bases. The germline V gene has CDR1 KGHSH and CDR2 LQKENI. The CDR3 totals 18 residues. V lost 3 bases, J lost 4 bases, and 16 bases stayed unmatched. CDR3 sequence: CASSPFQAAGAGRETQYF. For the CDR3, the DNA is TGTGCCAGCTCACCCTTCCAAGCAGCGGGAGCGGGAAGAGAGACCCAGTACTTC.

The CDR3 nucleotides are TGTGCCAGCAGCACAGGGCCTTTCTATGGCTACACCTTC. Translated: CASSTGPFYGYTF. V and J are TRBV27 and TRBJ1-2; perhaps TRBD1 as D (6 bases). V dropped 6 bases and J dropped 4 bases, with 12 bases sitting between them. Germline CDR1 reads MNHEY; CDR2 reads SMNVEV (reference sequence). CDR3 length: 13 amino acids.

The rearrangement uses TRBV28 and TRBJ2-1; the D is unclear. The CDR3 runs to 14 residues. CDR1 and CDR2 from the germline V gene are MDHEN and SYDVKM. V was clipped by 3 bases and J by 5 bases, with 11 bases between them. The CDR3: CASSFRVPDNEQFF. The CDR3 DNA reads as TGTGCCAGCAGTTTCCGGGTCCCCGACAATGAGCAGTTCTTC.

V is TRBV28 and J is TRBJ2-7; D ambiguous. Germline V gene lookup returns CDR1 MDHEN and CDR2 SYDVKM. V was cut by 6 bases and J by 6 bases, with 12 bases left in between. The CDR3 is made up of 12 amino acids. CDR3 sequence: CASRHVTSEQYF. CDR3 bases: TGTGCCAGCAGACACGTTACCTCCGAGCAGTACTTC.

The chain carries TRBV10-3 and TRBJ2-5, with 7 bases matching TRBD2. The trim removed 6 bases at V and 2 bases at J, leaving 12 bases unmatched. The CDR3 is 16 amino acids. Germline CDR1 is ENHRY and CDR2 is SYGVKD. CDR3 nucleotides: TGTGCCATCAGCCCTGGGGCTAGCGGATCACAAGAGACCCAGTACTTC. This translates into CAISPGASGSQETQYF.

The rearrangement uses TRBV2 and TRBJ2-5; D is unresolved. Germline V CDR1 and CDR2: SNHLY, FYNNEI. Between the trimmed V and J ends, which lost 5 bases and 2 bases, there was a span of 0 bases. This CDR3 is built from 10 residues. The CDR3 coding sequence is TGTGCCAGCAGTCAAGAGACCCAGTACTTC. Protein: CASSQETQYF.

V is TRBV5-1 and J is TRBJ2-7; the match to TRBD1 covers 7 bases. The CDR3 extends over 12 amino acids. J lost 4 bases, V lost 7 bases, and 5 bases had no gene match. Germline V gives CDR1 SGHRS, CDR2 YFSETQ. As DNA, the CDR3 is TGCGCCAGCTCGGCAGGGGGATACGAGCAGTACTTC. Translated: CASSAGGYEQYF. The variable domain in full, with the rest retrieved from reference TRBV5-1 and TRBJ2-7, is KAGVTQTPRYLIKTRGQQVTLSCSPISGHRSVSWYQQTPGQGLQFLFEYFSETQRNKGNFPGRFSGRQFSNSRSEMNVSTLELGDSALYLCASSAGGYEQYFGPGTRLTVT.

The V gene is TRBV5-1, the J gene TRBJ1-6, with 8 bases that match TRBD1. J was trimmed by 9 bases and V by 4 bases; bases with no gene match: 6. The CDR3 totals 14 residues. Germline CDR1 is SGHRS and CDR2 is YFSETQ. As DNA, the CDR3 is TGCGCCAGCAGCGAGGACAGGGCGACTTCACCCCTCCACTTT. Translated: CASSEDRATSPLHF.

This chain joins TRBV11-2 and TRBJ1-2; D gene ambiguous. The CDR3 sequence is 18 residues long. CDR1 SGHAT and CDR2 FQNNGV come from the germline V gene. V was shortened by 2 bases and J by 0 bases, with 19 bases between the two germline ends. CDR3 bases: TGTGCCAGCAGCTTATCCCCCCCCGCACGTTTAGCTAACTATGGCTACACCTTC. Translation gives CASSLSPPARLANYGYTF. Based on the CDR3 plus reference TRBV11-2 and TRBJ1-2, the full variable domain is EAGVAQSPRYKIIEKRQSVAFWCNPISGHATLYWYQQILGQGPKLLIQFQNNGVVDDSQLPKDRFSAERLKGVDSTLKIQPAKLEDSAVYLCASSLSPPARLANYGYTFGSGTRLTVV.

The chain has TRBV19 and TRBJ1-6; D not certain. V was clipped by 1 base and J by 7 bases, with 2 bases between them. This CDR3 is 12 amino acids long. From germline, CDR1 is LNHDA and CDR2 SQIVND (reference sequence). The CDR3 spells CASSIVNSPLHF. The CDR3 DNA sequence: TGTGCCAGTAGTATAGTCAATTCACCCCTCCACTTT.

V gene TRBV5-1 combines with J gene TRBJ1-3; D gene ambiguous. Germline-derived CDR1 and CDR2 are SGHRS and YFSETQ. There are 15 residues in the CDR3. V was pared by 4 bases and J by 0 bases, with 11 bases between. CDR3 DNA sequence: TGCGCCAGCAGCCCTGAACAGCGCTCTGGAAACACCATATATTTT. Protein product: CASSPEQRSGNTIYF.

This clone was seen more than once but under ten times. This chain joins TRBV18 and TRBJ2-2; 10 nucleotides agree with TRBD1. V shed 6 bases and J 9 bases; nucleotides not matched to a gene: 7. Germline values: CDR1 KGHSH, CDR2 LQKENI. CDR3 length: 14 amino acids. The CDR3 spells CASSPGTGERELFF. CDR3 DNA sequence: TGTGCCAGCTCCCCCGGGACAGGGGAGCGGGAGCTGTTTTTT.

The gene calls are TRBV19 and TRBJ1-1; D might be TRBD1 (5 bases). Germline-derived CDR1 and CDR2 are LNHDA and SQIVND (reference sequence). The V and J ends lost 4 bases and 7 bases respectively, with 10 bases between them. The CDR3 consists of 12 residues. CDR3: CASSRTDIEAFF. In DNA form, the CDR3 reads TGTGCCAGTAGTAGGACGGACATTGAAGCTTTCTTT.

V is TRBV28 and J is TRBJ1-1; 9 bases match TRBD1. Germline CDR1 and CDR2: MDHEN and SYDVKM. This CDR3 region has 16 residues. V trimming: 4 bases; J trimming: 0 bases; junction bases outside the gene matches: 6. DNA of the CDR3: TGTGCCAGCAGTTCCTTGGGACAGGGTTTGAACACTGAAGCTTTCTTT. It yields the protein CASSSLGQGLNTEAFF.

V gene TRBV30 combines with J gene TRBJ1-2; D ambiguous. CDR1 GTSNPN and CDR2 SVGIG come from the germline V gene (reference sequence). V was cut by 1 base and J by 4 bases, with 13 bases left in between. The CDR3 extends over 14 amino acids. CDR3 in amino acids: CAWSAKGGFYGYTF. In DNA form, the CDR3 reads TGTGCCTGGAGTGCCAAAGGAGGGTTCTATGGCTACACCTTC.

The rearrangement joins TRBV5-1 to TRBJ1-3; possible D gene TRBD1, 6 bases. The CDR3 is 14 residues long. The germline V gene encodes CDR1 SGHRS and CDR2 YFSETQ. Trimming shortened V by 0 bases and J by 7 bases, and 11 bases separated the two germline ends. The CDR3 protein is CASSLASQGNTIYF. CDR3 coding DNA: TGCGCCAGCAGCTTGGCGTCCCAGGGGAACACCATATATTTT.

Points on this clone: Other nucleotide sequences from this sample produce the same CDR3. The CDR3 spells CASSQARRGNQPQHF. The CDR3 region has the DNA TGCGCCAGCAGTCAGGCCCGACGGGGGAATCAGCCCCAGCATTTT. V and J are TRBV4-1 and TRBJ1-5; tentatively, D is TRBD1 (5 bases). Deletions cut 6 bases from V and 4 bases from J, with 16 bases between. Germline V gene lookup returns CDR1 MGHRA and CDR2 YSYEKL. The CDR3 loop spans 15 amino acids.